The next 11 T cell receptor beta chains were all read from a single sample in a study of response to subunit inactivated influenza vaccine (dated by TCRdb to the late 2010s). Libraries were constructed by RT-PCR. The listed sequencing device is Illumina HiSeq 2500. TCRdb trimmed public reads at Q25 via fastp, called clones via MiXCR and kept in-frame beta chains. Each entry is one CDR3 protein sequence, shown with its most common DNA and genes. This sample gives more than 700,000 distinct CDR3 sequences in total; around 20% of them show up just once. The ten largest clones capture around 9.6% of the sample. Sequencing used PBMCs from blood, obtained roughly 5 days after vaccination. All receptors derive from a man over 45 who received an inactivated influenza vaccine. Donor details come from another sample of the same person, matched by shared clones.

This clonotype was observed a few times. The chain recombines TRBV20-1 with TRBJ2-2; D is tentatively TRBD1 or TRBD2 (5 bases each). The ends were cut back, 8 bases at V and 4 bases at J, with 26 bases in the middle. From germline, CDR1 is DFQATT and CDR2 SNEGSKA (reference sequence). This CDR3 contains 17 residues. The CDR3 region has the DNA TGCAGTCCCCTGGGGACGAAAGAGCCCCGCGGCACCGGGGAGCTGTTTTTT. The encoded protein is CSPLGTKEPRGTGELFF.

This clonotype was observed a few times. CDR3 sequence (DNA): TGCGCCAGCAGCTCGAGTAGCTCCTCGGTGGGGAATGAGCAGTTCTTC. Its protein is CASSSSSSSVGNEQFF. The V gene is TRBV5-1, the J gene TRBJ2-1; no definite D call. The germline CDR1 and CDR2 sequences are SGHRS and YFSETQ. V dropped 3 bases and J dropped 7 bases, with 20 bases sitting between them. The CDR3 is 16 amino acids.

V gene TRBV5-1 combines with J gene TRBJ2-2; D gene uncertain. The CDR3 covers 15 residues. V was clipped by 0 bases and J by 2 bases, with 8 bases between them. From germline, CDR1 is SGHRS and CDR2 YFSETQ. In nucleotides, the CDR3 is TGCGCCAGCAGCTTGGAGACATACAACACCGGGGAGCTGTTTTTT. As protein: CASSLETYNTGELFF.

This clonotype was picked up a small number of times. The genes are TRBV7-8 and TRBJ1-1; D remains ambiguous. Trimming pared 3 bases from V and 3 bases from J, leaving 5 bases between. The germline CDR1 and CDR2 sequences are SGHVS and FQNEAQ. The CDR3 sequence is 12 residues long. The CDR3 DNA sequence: TGTGCCAGCAGCTTTCTACACACTGAAGCTTTCTTT. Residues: CASSFLHTEAFF.

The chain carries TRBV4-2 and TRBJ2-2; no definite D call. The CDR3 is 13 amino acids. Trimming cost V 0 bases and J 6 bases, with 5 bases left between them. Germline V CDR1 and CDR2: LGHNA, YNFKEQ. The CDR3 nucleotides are TGTGCCAGCAGCCAAGATCGGCCCGGGGAGCTGTTTTTT. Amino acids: CASSQDRPGELFF.

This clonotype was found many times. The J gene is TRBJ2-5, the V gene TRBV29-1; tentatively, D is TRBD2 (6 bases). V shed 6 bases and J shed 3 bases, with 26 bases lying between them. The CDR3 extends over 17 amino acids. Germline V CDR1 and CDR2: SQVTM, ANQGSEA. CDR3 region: CSVQLRREEVLEETQYF. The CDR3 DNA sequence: TGCAGCGTCCAGCTACGGAGGGAGGAGGTTTTAGAAGAGACCCAGTACTTC.

The CDR3 spells CASSGRGDGLTDTQYF. In DNA, the CDR3 is TGCGCCAGCAGCGGACGGGGGGACGGACTCACAGATACGCAGTATTTT. The chain carries TRBV5-1 and TRBJ2-3; 7 bases align to TRBD2. The CDR3 totals 16 residues. The V segment lost 4 bases and the J segment 2 bases; nucleotides outside the gene matches: 10. The V gene's germline CDR1 is SGHRS and CDR2 YFSETQ.

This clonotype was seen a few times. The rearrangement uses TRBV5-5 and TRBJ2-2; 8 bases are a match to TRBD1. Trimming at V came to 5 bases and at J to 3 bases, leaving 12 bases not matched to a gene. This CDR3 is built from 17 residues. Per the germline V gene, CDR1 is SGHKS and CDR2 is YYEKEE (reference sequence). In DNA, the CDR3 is TGTGCCAGCAGGGTGACAGGGGCTTGGATCTACACCGGGGAGCTGTTTTTT. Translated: CASRVTGAWIYTGELFF.

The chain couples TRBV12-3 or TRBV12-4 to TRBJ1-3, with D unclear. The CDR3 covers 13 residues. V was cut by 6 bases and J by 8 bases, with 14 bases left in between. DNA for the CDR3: TGTGCCAGCAGCCGGGGAGGCGGGGACACCATATATTTT. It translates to CASSRGGGDTIYF.

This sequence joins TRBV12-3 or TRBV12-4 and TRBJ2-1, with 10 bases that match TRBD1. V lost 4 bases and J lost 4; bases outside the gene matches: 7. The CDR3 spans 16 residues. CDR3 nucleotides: TGTGCCAGCAGTTCAGGGACAGGGGTAATATACAATGAGCAGTTCTTC. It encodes CASSSGTGVIYNEQFF.

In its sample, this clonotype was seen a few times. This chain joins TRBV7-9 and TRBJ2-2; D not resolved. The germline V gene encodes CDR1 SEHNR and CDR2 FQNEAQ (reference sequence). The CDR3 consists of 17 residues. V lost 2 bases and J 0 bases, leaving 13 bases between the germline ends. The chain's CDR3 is CASSLTDFMTNTGELFF. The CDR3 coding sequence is TGTGCCAGCAGCTTAACCGATTTTATGACGAACACCGGGGAGCTGTTTTTT.